This TCR beta chain was sequenced for a study of neurological immune-mediated disorders. With 10-nucleotide random UMIs included, cDNA was synthesized by 5'RACE. TCRdb fed the 5' RACE reads into MiXCR, producing one record per CDR3 protein. Among tens of thousands of distinct CDR3 sequences listed, 11% were seen once. The time point was: technical triplicate 1. The sample holds many counts of this clonotype. The source is a man aged 55 to 70 with HTLV-1-associated myelopathy (HAM/TSP). The specimen was PBMCs.

The CDR3 region is CASSPLGDLNTEAFF. The CDR3 nucleotides read TGTGCCAGCAGCCCCCTCGGGGACCTGAACACTGAAGCTTTCTTT. This chain links TRBV5-8 with TRBJ1-1; D perhaps matches TRBD1 (5 bases). Germline lookup yields CDR1 SGHTS and CDR2 YDEGEE. Trimming took 4 bases from V and 0 from J, leaving 13 bases between them. This CDR3 spans 15 amino acids.